The 24 T cell receptor beta chains below were found in one sample sequenced in a study of T cell responses to AZD1222 COVID-19 vaccine. The assay was immunoSEQ multiplex PCR, and TCRdb's table has in-frame clones only and misses some. The sample has about 78,000 clones; around four fifths are singletons. Here the sequenced sample was peripheral blood, taken on day 0 of AZD1222 vaccination. The receptors come from an adult in good health.

This clone appeared once. V usage is TRBV15 and J usage is TRBJ2-7; 9 positions match TRBD1. CDR1 LNHNV and CDR2 YYDKDF come from the germline V gene (reference sequence). V dropped 2 bases and J dropped 7; count of bases not matched to a gene: 9. CDR3 length equals 15 residues. As DNA, the CDR3 is TGTGCCACCAGCAGACGGACCGGGACAGGGTGGGAGCAGTACTTC. Residues: CATSRRTGTGWEQYF.

This chain links TRBV2 with TRBJ2-7; the match to TRBD1 covers 11 bases. The V gene end was trimmed by 5 bases and the J gene end by 6 bases; junction bases not matched to a gene: 6. CDR3 length: 14 residues. Germline values: CDR1 SNHLY, CDR2 FYNNEI. CDR3 sequence (DNA): TGTGCCAGCAGTCCACGGACAGGGGGCTCCGAGCAGTACTTC. Amino acid sequence: CASSPRTGGSEQYF.

The rearrangement links TRBV6-2 or TRBV6-3 to TRBJ2-5, with TRBD2 matching over 8 bases. The J segment lost 5 bases and the V segment lost 4 bases, leaving 6 bases of the junction unmatched. In germline, CDR1 is MNHEY, CDR2 SVGEGT. The CDR3 runs 14 residues. This CDR3 is CASSFGGARETQYF. In DNA, the CDR3 is TGTGCCAGCAGTTTCGGGGGGGCGCGGGAGACCCAGTACTTC.

The J gene is TRBJ2-1, the V gene TRBV5-1, with D perhaps assigned TRBD1 or TRBD2 (5 bases each). Germline CDR1 is SGHRS and CDR2 is YFSETQ. V shed 4 bases and J shed 2 bases, with 19 bases lying between them. The CDR3 is 17 amino acids. CDR3 loop: CASSTESGTRTYNEQFF. CDR3 DNA sequence: TGCGCCAGCAGCACTGAGTCCGGGACCCGTACCTACAATGAGCAGTTCTTC.

V and J are TRBV6-5 and TRBJ1-4, with TRBD1 matching over 8 bases. Per the germline V gene, CDR1 is MNHEY and CDR2 is SVGAGI. V was clipped by 4 bases and J by 1 base; unmatched bases: 2. CDR3 length: 15 amino acids. CDR3: CASSLQGGTNEKLFF. CDR3 DNA: TGTGCCAGCAGTTTACAGGGGGGAACTAATGAAAAACTGTTTTTT.

CDR3 in DNA: TGTGCCAGCTCACCTCAGAGCGGTATCTCCTACAATGAGCAGTTCTTC. Protein sequence: CASSPQSGISYNEQFF. The V call is TRBV18, the J call TRBJ2-1, with D possibly TRBD2 on 5 matching bases. The ends were cut back, 3 bases at V and 0 bases at J, with 12 bases in the middle. Looked up from germline, CDR1 is KGHSH and CDR2 is LQKENI. The length of the CDR3 is 16 residues.

This clone came up a few times. This chain links TRBV11-2 with TRBJ1-6; 7 bases map to TRBD1. Germline V gene data show CDR1 as SGHAT and CDR2 as FQNNGV. This CDR3 region has 19 residues. With V trimmed by 1 base and J by 3 bases, 12 bases remained unmatched. This chain's CDR3 is CASSLGGEGASDYNSPLHF. CDR3 DNA sequence: TGTGCCAGCAGCTTAGGGGGAGAGGGGGCGTCTGACTATAATTCACCCCTCCACTTT.

As to this clone: The same CDR3 also results from other DNA sequences found in this sample. This chain's CDR3 is CASSLLAASNTGELFF. The CDR3 DNA reads TGTGCCAGCAGCTTATTAGCGGCCTCGAACACCGGGGAGCTGTTTTTT. This chain uses TRBV7-2 with TRBJ2-2, with D possibly TRBD2 on 6 matching bases. The ends were cut back, 2 bases at V and 0 bases at J, with 10 bases in the middle. The CDR3 runs to 16 residues. Germline lookup yields CDR1 SGHTA and CDR2 FQGNSA. The full variable domain, completed using reference TRBV7-2 and TRBJ2-2, is GAGVSQSPSNKVTEKGKDVELRCDPISGHTALYWYRQSLGQGLEFLIYFQGNSAPDKSGLPSDRFSAERTGGSVSTLTIQRTQQEDSAVYLCASSLLAASNTGELFFGEGSRLTVL.

The chain combines TRBV5-4 with TRBJ1-6, with TRBD1 identical over 9 bases. Germline V gene data show CDR1 as SGHNT and CDR2 as YYREEE (reference sequence). V trimming: 4 bases; J trimming: 7 bases; junction bases outside the gene matches: 9. The CDR3 is 16 amino acids. The CDR3 reads CASSHDRTGENSPLHF. For the CDR3, the DNA is TGTGCCAGCAGCCACGATCGGACAGGGGAGAATTCACCCCTCCACTTT.

The rearrangement links TRBV5-1 to TRBJ2-7; maybe TRBD1 (6 bases). Trimming shortened V by 4 bases and J by 5 bases, and 22 bases separated the two germline ends. The CDR3 sequence is 16 residues long. The V gene's germline CDR1 is SGHRS and CDR2 YFSETQ. The CDR3 DNA reads as TGCGCCAGCAGCGGAGACAGGTCTCTCCCCCCCGACGAGCAGTACTTC. It encodes CASSGDRSLPPDEQYF.

The J gene is TRBJ1-2, the V gene TRBV19, with 12 bases identical to TRBD1. J lost 6 bases, V lost 5 bases, and 19 bases had no gene match. CDR3 length: 19 residues. CDR1 is LNHDA and CDR2 is SQIVND in the germline V gene (reference sequence). CDR3 in DNA: TGTGCCAGTAGTCCCAGTCTCCCTTTCGGGACAGGGGGCGGTGATGGCTACACCTTC. This translates into CASSPSLPFGTGGGDGYTF. Together with reference TRBV19 and TRBJ1-2, the CDR3 gives the full variable domain: DGGITQSPKYLFRKEGQNVTLSCEQNLNHDAMYWYRQDPGQGLRLIYYSQIVNDFQKGDIAEGYSVSREKKESFPLTVTSAQKNPTAFYLCASSPSLPFGTGGGDGYTFGSGTRLTVV.

The J gene is TRBJ2-5, the V gene TRBV2; 8 bases map to TRBD2. The germline gives CDR1 SNHLY, CDR2 FYNNEI. CDR3 length: 15 residues. The V and J ends lost 4 bases and 6 bases, in that order; junction bases with no gene match: 10. CDR3 DNA: TGTGCCAGCAGTGCTTCACGGGAGGGCTTGAAGACCCAGTACTTC. Its protein is CASSASREGLKTQYF.

The rearrangement joins TRBV10-2 to TRBJ2-5; 13 positions match TRBD2. The J segment lost 7 bases and the V segment lost 5 bases, leaving 13 bases of the junction unmatched. CDR3 length equals 17 residues. The germline V gene has CDR1 WSHSY and CDR2 SAAADI. The CDR3 nucleotides read TGCGCCAGCAGTCTGGTACTAGCGGGAGGGCCGAGTGGGACCCAGTACTTC. It encodes CASSLVLAGGPSGTQYF.

J is TRBJ1-6 and V is TRBV6-5; D not resolved. V was shortened by 6 bases and J by 10 bases, with 16 bases between the two germline ends. Germline assignment: CDR1 MNHEY and CDR2 SVGAGI. This CDR3 is built from 14 residues. CDR3 DNA sequence: TGTGCCAGCAGCCAGACGCGGGGAGTCTCACCCCTCCACTTT. Translated, it gives CASSQTRGVSPLHF.

The J gene is TRBJ2-7, the V gene TRBV6-1; unclear D gene. CDR1 and CDR2 from the germline V gene are MNHNS and SASEGT. Trimming took 0 bases from V and 4 from J, leaving 7 bases between them. The CDR3 has 13 residues. CDR3: CASSEAARYEQYF. CDR3 coding DNA: TGTGCCAGCAGTGAAGCGGCCCGTTACGAGCAGTACTTC.

This chain connects TRBV6-6 to TRBJ1-1, with 8 positions matching TRBD1. CDR3 length equals 14 residues. CDR1 MNHNY and CDR2 SVGAGI come from the germline V gene (reference sequence). With 6 bases clipped from V and 4 bases from J, the junction kept 7 bases outside the gene matches. This CDR3 is CASRMDREATEAFF. The CDR3 region has the DNA TGTGCCAGCAGGATGGACAGGGAGGCCACTGAAGCTTTCTTT.

This clone was seen a few times. V is TRBV30 and J is TRBJ1-2; possibly TRBD1 for D (6 bases). Germline-derived CDR1 and CDR2 are GTSNPN and SVGIG (reference sequence). V shed 4 bases and J shed 7 bases, with 19 bases lying between them. CDR3 size: 14 residues. In DNA form, the CDR3 reads TGTGCCTGGACCTCCGGTGGGGGGGCGGGTGGCTACACCTTC. It specifies CAWTSGGGAGGYTF.

This clone was seen once. The J gene is TRBJ2-3, the V gene TRBV11-2; the match to TRBD2 covers 9 bases. Germline V gives CDR1 SGHAT, CDR2 FQNNGV. The CDR3 runs to 16 residues. J gave up 5 bases and V 4 bases, and 10 bases lay outside the gene matches. In DNA form, the CDR3 reads TGTGCCAGCAGCTACCCGGCGGGGGGGTTTCTAGATACGCAGTATTTT. It yields the protein CASSYPAGGFLDTQYF.

This rearrangement joins TRBV19 to TRBJ1-1; 10 bases match TRBD1. Germline lookup yields CDR1 LNHDA and CDR2 SQIVND (reference sequence). V lost 4 bases, J lost 6 bases, and 5 bases stayed unmatched. This CDR3 is built from 14 residues. CDR3: CASSTTDRGAEAFF. The CDR3 DNA follows: TGTGCCAGTAGTACGACGGACAGGGGGGCTGAAGCTTTCTTT.

The genes are TRBV4-3 and TRBJ2-3; D tentatively reads TRBD1 or TRBD2 (5 bases each). The V gene's germline CDR1 is LGHNA and CDR2 YSLEER. The length of the CDR3 is 16 residues. Trimming removed 0 bases from V and 6 bases from J, with 16 bases in between. In DNA, the CDR3 is TGCGCCAGCAGCCAAGATCAGGGACCGACGAAGGATACGCAGTATTTT. This encodes CASSQDQGPTKDTQYF.

The chain is built from TRBV9 and TRBJ2-7; TRBD2 is a possible D gene (5 bases). CDR1 and CDR2 from the germline V gene are SGDLS and YYNGEE. The CDR3 covers 15 residues. V lost 2 bases, J lost 0 bases, and 12 bases lay in between. The CDR3 spells CASSVGGQTSYEQYF. CDR3 DNA sequence: TGTGCCAGCAGCGTCGGCGGGCAGACCTCCTACGAGCAGTACTTC.

The V and J genes are TRBV2 and TRBJ2-3, with D perhaps TRBD1 or TRBD2 (7 bases each). Germline CDR1 reads SNHLY; CDR2 reads FYNNEI. The CDR3 spans 16 residues. Trimming left V 1 base short and J 1 base short, with 12 bases between. DNA for the CDR3: TGTGCCAGCAGTGAAGGTCAGGGGGGGGGCACAGATACGCAGTATTTT. This gives the protein CASSEGQGGGTDTQYF.

The chain uses TRBV3-1 (or the pseudogene TRBV3-2) and TRBJ2-3; a weak D match, TRBD2 (7 bases). The germline gives CDR1 LGHDT, CDR2 YNNKEL (reference sequence). Trimming removed 0 bases at V and 3 bases at J, with 13 bases between. This CDR3 is built from 16 residues. The CDR3 loop is CASSQEEGGGTDTQYF. DNA of the CDR3: TGTGCCAGCAGCCAAGAGGAGGGGGGAGGGACAGATACGCAGTATTTT.

The chain recombines TRBV4-1 with TRBJ2-7, with 7 bases lining up with TRBD2. The CDR3 is 17 residues long. Trimming removed 0 bases from V and 5 bases from J; junction bases left unmatched: 13. Germline loops: CDR1 MGHRA, CDR2 YSYEKL. The CDR3 coding sequence is TGCGCCAGCAGCCAAGATGGGACGGGAGGTACCCCCGACGAGCAGTACTTC. This sequence encodes CASSQDGTGGTPDEQYF.